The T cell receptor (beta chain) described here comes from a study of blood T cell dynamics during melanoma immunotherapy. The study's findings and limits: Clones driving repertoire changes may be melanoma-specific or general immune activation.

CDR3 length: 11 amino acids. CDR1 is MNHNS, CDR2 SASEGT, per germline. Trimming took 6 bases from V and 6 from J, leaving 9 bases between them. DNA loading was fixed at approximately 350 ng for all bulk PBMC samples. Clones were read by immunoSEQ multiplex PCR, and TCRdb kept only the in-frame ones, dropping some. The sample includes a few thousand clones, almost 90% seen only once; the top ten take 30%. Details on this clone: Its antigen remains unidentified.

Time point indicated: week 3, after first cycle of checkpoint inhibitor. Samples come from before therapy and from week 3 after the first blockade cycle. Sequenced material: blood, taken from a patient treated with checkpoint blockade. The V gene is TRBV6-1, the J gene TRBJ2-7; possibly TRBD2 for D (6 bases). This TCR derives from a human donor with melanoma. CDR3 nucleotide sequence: TGTGCCAGCAGGGAGGGTCGCGAGCAGTACTTC. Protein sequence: CASREGREQYF.